This T cell receptor (beta chain) was observed in a study of blood T cell repertoires in COVID-19. As for the study in general: Spain, Italy and the United States supplied samples that represented acute and convalescent COVID-19. From T cells, B-cell-depleted T cells, or PBMCs came the material, which was cDNA or gDNA.

In the original analysis: For nucleated cells, counts were estimated from reference gene primer amplification. Profiling relied on immunoSEQ multiplex PCR, and the TCRdb table lists in-frame clones only, not all of them. V and J calls and clone size are copied from that table; D and trimming were computed from the DNA. The profile shows about 47,000 clones, around 65% of them singletons. The J segment lost 0 bases and the V segment lost 5 bases, leaving 11 bases of the junction unmatched. The CDR3 runs 18 residues. The germline CDR1 and CDR2 sequences are GTSNPN and SVGIG (reference sequence). This clone was seen more than once but under ten times.

The sample comprised peripheral blood. V gene TRBV30 combines with J gene TRBJ1-5; 12 nucleotides match TRBD1. This TCR came from a woman in her seventies with acute or convalescent COVID-19. CDR3 coding DNA: TGTGCCTGGGGCCCTTCGGGACAGGGGGCTTATAGCAATCAGCCCCAGCATTTT. Protein product: CAWGPSGQGAYSNQPQHF.